What follows are 20 T cell receptor beta chains derived from one specimen sequenced in a study of neurological immune-mediated disorders (dated by TCRdb to the late 2010s). Libraries came from 5' RACE. The instrument given in TCRdb is Illumina HiSeq 2500. The public reads were run again by TCRdb, first through fastp at Q25 and then through MiXCR, and only productive beta chains were kept. Rows matching on CDR3 protein sequence are summarized as one entry with the most common DNA and genes. The sample table lists over 65,000 distinct CDR3 sequences, approximately 2.8% of them with a count of one. 0.95% to 1.3% of the sample comes from the top ten. The sequencing input was PBMCs. The receptors here all came from a woman in her twenties or thirties with multiple sclerosis.

This clonotype was observed many times. CDR3 bases: TGCAGTGCTAGCCTATATAAGAGGGAGACCCAGTACTTC. As protein: CSASLYKRETQYF. This chain joins TRBV20-1 and TRBJ2-5; D ambiguous. This CDR3 spans 13 amino acids. Per the germline V gene, CDR1 is DFQATT and CDR2 is SNEGSKA (reference sequence). V shed 3 bases and J shed 5 bases, with 13 bases lying between them.

This clonotype has at least ten counts. The chain links TRBV7-9 to TRBJ2-7; tentative D call: TRBD2 (6 bases). The CDR3 covers 14 residues. CDR1 SEHNR and CDR2 FQNEAQ come from the germline V gene (reference sequence). Trimming removed 1 base at V and 4 bases at J, with 11 bases between. DNA of the CDR3: TGTGCCAGCAGCTTAGTGGAGGGGAGATACGAGCAGTACTTC. Its protein product is CASSLVEGRYEQYF. Full variable domain (outside the CDR3, taken from reference TRBV7-9 and TRBJ2-7): DTGVSQNPRHKITKRGQNVTFRCDPISEHNRLYWYRQTLGQGPEFLTYFQNEAQLEKSRLLSDRFSAERPKGSFSTLEIQRTEQGDSAMYLCASSLVEGRYEQYFGPGTRLTVT.

In its sample, this clonotype was seen many times. V usage is TRBV6-5 and J usage is TRBJ1-1; D ambiguous. Germline V gene lookup returns CDR1 MNHEY and CDR2 SVGAGI. The CDR3 is made up of 15 amino acids. V lost 8 bases to trimming and J lost 0 bases, with 16 bases between them. The CDR3 protein is CASATEYLMNTEAFF. The CDR3 DNA reads as TGTGCCAGCGCTACGGAATATCTCATGAACACTGAAGCTTTCTTT.

This clonotype was counted many times. V gene TRBV20-1 combines with J gene TRBJ2-7; D uncertain. Trimming removed 6 bases from V and 2 bases from J, with 8 bases in between. Germline CDR1 is DFQATT and CDR2 is SNEGSKA (reference sequence). CDR3 length: 11 amino acids. This CDR3 reads CSAPITYEQYF. DNA for the CDR3: TGCAGTGCCCCGATAACCTACGAGCAGTACTTC.

This clonotype occurred many times. DNA for the CDR3: TGTGCCAGCAGCTCGCAGCACAACGAGCAGTACTTC. Translating it yields CASSSQHNEQYF. The J gene is TRBJ2-7, the V gene TRBV7-6; no clear D. There are 12 residues in the CDR3. V dropped 4 bases and J dropped 5 bases, with 9 bases sitting between them. Germline V CDR1 and CDR2: SGHVS, FNYEAQ.

This clonotype came up many times. V and J are TRBV6-5 and TRBJ1-1; D gene unclear. Trimming removed 0 bases from V and 1 base from J, with 3 bases in between. This CDR3 has 13 amino acids. Germline lookup yields CDR1 MNHEY and CDR2 SVGAGI. Here the CDR3 reads CASSYSQNTEAFF. CDR3 sequence (DNA): TGTGCCAGCAGTTACTCGCAGAACACTGAAGCTTTCTTT.

With regard to this clonotype: Given a much more abundant clone one base away, this may be a read error. The rearrangement joins TRBV5-5 to TRBJ2-7; TRBD1 matches at 9 bases. The J segment lost 4 bases and the V segment lost 3 bases, leaving 11 bases of the junction unmatched. The germline V gene has CDR1 SGHKS and CDR2 YYEKEE (reference sequence). The CDR3 sequence is 16 residues long. The CDR3 nucleotides are TGTGCCAGCAGCTCTGGAGGGACAGGGTGCCGGTACGAGCAGTACTTC. Amino acids: CASSSGGTGCRYEQYF.

This clonotype was counted ten times or more. This chain links TRBV6-2 or TRBV6-3 with TRBJ2-3; 7 nucleotides agree with TRBD2. The CDR3 consists of 16 residues. The V segment lost 0 bases and the J segment 2 bases; nucleotides outside the gene matches: 5. CDR1 and CDR2 from the germline V gene are MNHEY and SVGEGT. The CDR3 reads CASSYSATSPTDTQYF. The DNA of the CDR3 is TGTGCCAGCAGTTACTCAGCGACTAGCCCCACAGATACGCAGTATTTT.

This clonotype was observed at least ten times. J is TRBJ1-1 and V is TRBV20-1, with TRBD1 as a possible D gene (6 bases). CDR3 size: 14 residues. CDR1 is DFQATT, CDR2 SNEGSKA, per germline (reference sequence). With 4 bases removed from V and 6 bases from J, the gap between germline ends came to 18 bases. CDR3 amino acids: CSATRPQGRAEAFF. The CDR3 DNA sequence: TGCAGTGCTACGCGGCCGCAGGGGCGGGCTGAAGCTTTCTTT.

This clonotype was seen ten or more times. The CDR3 DNA is TGTGCCAGCATCTCGGCCGGGAGCTCCTACGAGCAGTACTTC. Translation gives CASISAGSSYEQYF. The V gene is TRBV28, the J gene TRBJ2-7; D may be TRBD2 (6 bases). V lost 7 bases, J lost 0 bases, and 13 bases lay in between. This CDR3 has 14 amino acids. Germline V CDR1 and CDR2: MDHEN, SYDVKM.

This clonotype showed up just a few times. This sequence joins TRBV7-6 and TRBJ2-5; D perhaps matches TRBD1 (6 bases). Per germline, CDR1 SGHVS and CDR2 FNYEAQ. V lost 1 base and J lost 5, with 14 bases in between. CDR3 length: 15 residues. CDR3 in DNA: TGTGCCAGCAGCTTAGACCACAGGGCGCGGGAGACCCAGTACTTC. Translation gives CASSLDHRARETQYF. Variable domain in full (rest from reference TRBV7-6 and TRBJ2-5): GAGVSQSPRYKVTKRGQDVALRCDPISGHVSLYWYRQALGQGPEFLTYFNYEAQQDKSGLPNDRFSAERPEGSISTLTIQRTEQRDSAMYRCASSLDHRARETQYFGPGTRLLVL.

This clonotype was counted at least ten times. The chain recombines TRBV7-2 with TRBJ2-1, with a weak D call TRBD1 (6 bases). Germline V lookup: CDR1 SGHTA, CDR2 FQGNSA. This CDR3 is built from 16 residues. V was shortened by 2 bases and J by 3 bases, with 14 bases between the two germline ends. In DNA form, the CDR3 reads TGTGCCAGCAGCTTACGGGGCAGGGGCGGCTACAATGAGCAGTTCTTC. Residues: CASSLRGRGGYNEQFF. Looking up the rest from reference TRBV7-2 and TRBJ2-1 gives the full variable domain: GAGVSQSPSNKVTEKGKDVELRCDPISGHTALYWYRQSLGQGLEFLIYFQGNSAPDKSGLPSDRFSAERTGGSVSTLTIQRTQQEDSAVYLCASSLRGRGGYNEQFFGPGTRLTVL.

This clonotype came up many times. CDR3 in DNA: TGTGCCAGCAGGAGATCCGGGACAGGACTCAATGAGCAGTTCTTC. Its protein is CASRRSGTGLNEQFF. This sequence joins TRBV6-5 and TRBJ2-1, with 8 bases lining up with TRBD1. The CDR3 sequence is 15 residues long. Germline values: CDR1 MNHEY, CDR2 SVGAGI. V lost 6 bases to trimming and J lost 6 bases; unmatched junction nucleotides: 10.

This clonotype was counted at least ten times. The rearrangement joins TRBV24-1 to TRBJ2-3, with 10 bases lining up with TRBD2. Per the germline V gene, CDR1 is KGHDR and CDR2 is SFDVKD. With V trimmed by 3 bases and J by 5 bases, 4 bases remained unmatched. This CDR3 is 15 amino acids long. CDR3 sequence (DNA): TGTGCCACCAGTGATCCTAGCGGGAGCGGAGATACGCAGTATTTT. Protein: CATSDPSGSGDTQYF.

At least ten counts were recorded for this clonotype. This chain connects TRBV3-1 to TRBJ2-1; 7 nucleotides line up with TRBD1. The CDR3 is 15 amino acids. V shed 4 bases and J 5 bases; nucleotides not matched to a gene: 8. Germline V gene data show CDR1 as LGHDT and CDR2 as YNNKEL (reference sequence). The CDR3 region is CASSLGGQRNNEQFF. In nucleotides, the CDR3 is TGTGCCAGCAGCCTAGGGGGCCAGCGGAACAATGAGCAGTTCTTC.

There are many counts of this clonotype. J is TRBJ2-4 and V is TRBV20-1, with D possibly being TRBD1 or TRBD2 (6 bases each). The V gene lost 3 bases and the J gene lost 3 bases, with 12 bases spanning the gap. In germline, CDR1 is DFQATT, CDR2 SNEGSKA (reference sequence). The CDR3 is made up of 14 amino acids. The CDR3 nucleotides are TGCAGTGCTAGTGGGGGGCAGCGCAAAAACATTCAGTACTTC. Translation gives CSASGGQRKNIQYF.

This clonotype has a count of ten or more. The genes are TRBV7-3 and TRBJ2-2; D uncertain. CDR1 is SGHTA, CDR2 FQGTGA, per germline. Trimming took off 5 bases at V and 5 bases at J, with 9 bases between the two ends. This CDR3 is 13 amino acids long. The CDR3 nucleotides read TGTGCCAGCAGCAGCGACACGACCGGGGAGCTGTTTTTT. Protein: CASSSDTTGELFF.

This clonotype came up many times. The chain joins TRBV7-2 to TRBJ2-1; D unclear. CDR3 size: 9 residues. V gave up 3 bases and J gave up 12 bases, with 3 bases separating them. Germline CDR1 is SGHTA and CDR2 is FQGNSA. The CDR3 coding sequence is TGTGCCAGCAGCTTGGGGCAGTTCTTC. Translated: CASSLGQFF. The full variable domain, rest sourced from reference TRBV7-2 and TRBJ2-1, is GAGVSQSPSNKVTEKGKDVELRCDPISGHTALYWYRQSLGQGLEFLIYFQGNSAPDKSGLPSDRFSAERTGGSVSTLTIQRTQQEDSAVYLCASSLGQFFGPGTRLTVL.

This clonotype was counted at least ten times. CDR3 coding DNA: TGCGCCAGCAGCTTCGACAGGGCCGACTACGAGCAGTACTTC. Its protein is CASSFDRADYEQYF. The chain carries TRBV5-1 and TRBJ2-7; TRBD1 aligns across 7 bases. Germline V CDR1 and CDR2: SGHRS, YFSETQ. This CDR3 region has 14 residues. Germline trimming cut 2 bases from V and 3 bases from J; bases unmatched to any gene: 5.

This clonotype was counted many times. This chain joins TRBV7-8 and TRBJ2-7; TRBD1 aligns across 8 bases. The CDR3 has 14 amino acids. Germline V gene lookup returns CDR1 SGHVS and CDR2 FQNEAQ. Losses at the gene ends were 5 bases for V and 1 base for J; bases not matched to a gene: 4. The CDR3 reads CASSLDRDSYEQYF. For the CDR3, the DNA is TGTGCCAGCAGCCTGGACAGGGATTCCTACGAGCAGTACTTC.